The rows below give T cell receptor beta chains drawn from one sample of a study of T cell repertoires in cytomegalovirus infection. TCRdb reprocessed the reads via MiXCR and lists one record per CDR3 protein. This sample has approximately 340,000 distinct CDR3 sequences, with roughly 28% found just once. For these receptors, no antigen is known. The specimen comprised cultured PBMCs, sampled from culture after CMV antigen stimulation. These receptors were obtained from a human donor in good health (CMV status not recorded). Some clones in this sample may be carry-over from other donors' samples. The CDR3 runs from the conserved cysteine through the conserved F or W. Each record gives: J gene, V gene, D gene, clone size, CDR3 DNA, CDR3 protein. The D gene is left open where the match is weak. Some rows mark clone size as missing; the rest say once, few, many or name a class of expanded clone.

J gene: TRBJ1-1
V gene: TRBV20-1
D gene: NA
clone size: few
CDR3 DNA: TGCAGTGCTAGGGTACAGGTGAACACTGAAGCTTTCTTT
CDR3 protein: CSARVQVNTEAFF

J gene: TRBJ1-1
V gene: TRBV7-2
D gene: TRBD1
clone size: NA
CDR3 DNA: TGTGCCAGCAGCATAAGGACAGGGGATAACACTGAAGCTTTCTTT
CDR3 protein: CASSIRTGDNTEAFF

J gene: TRBJ2-2
V gene: TRBV3-1
D gene: TRBD1
clone size: NA
CDR3 DNA: TGTGCCACCGGGACAGGGCTGAACACCGGGGAGCTGTTTTTT
CDR3 protein: CATGTGLNTGELFF

J gene: TRBJ2-3
V gene: TRBV4-2
D gene: TRBD1
clone size: NA
CDR3 DNA: TGTGCCAGCAGCCAAGCCTCGGGACAGGGGGCAAGGGGAGATACGCAGTATTTT
CDR3 protein: CASSQASGQGARGDTQYF

J gene: TRBJ1-1
V gene: TRBV28
D gene: NA
clone size: few
CDR3 DNA: TGTGCCAGCAGTTTGGAGGGGCTCTGGACTGAAGCTTTCTTT
CDR3 protein: CASSLEGLWTEAFF

J gene: TRBJ2-1
V gene: TRBV7-2
D gene: TRBD2
clone size: many
CDR3 DNA: TGTGCCAGCAGCCCCTGGACTAGCGGGAGTAGGGGTGAGCAGTTCTTC
CDR3 protein: CASSPWTSGSRGEQFF

J gene: TRBJ2-3
V gene: TRBV4-2
D gene: TRBD2
clone size: few
CDR3 DNA: TGTGCCAGCAGCGCTGGGACTAGCGGGGGCACAGATACGCAGTATTTT
CDR3 protein: CASSAGTSGGTDTQYF

J gene: TRBJ2-7
V gene: TRBV7-2
D gene: NA
clone size: once
CDR3 DNA: TGTGCCACTTCTCGGCGCTCCTACGAGCAGTACTTC
CDR3 protein: CATSRRSYEQYF

J gene: TRBJ2-7
V gene: TRBV12-3/TRBV12-4
D gene: NA
clone size: NA
CDR3 DNA: TGTGCCAGCAGTTTAGGCCCGGGACACACCTACGAGCAGTACTTC
CDR3 protein: CASSLGPGHTYEQYF

J gene: TRBJ1-2
V gene: TRBV12-3/TRBV12-4
D gene: NA
clone size: few
CDR3 DNA: TGTGCCAGCAGCCGGCATGTGATCTATGGCTACACCTTC
CDR3 protein: CASSRHVIYGYTF

J gene: TRBJ2-5
V gene: TRBV7-6
D gene: TRBD2
clone size: few
CDR3 DNA: TGTGCCAGCAGCAAGCGGACTAGCGGGACCCAGTACTTC
CDR3 protein: CASSKRTSGTQYF

J gene: TRBJ1-2
V gene: TRBV19
D gene: TRBD1
clone size: NA
CDR3 DNA: TGTGCCAGTAGTATCAGCGGAACCGGGACAGGGGATGGCTACACCTTC
CDR3 protein: CASSISGTGTGDGYTF

J gene: TRBJ2-1
V gene: TRBV4-2
D gene: TRBD2
clone size: few
CDR3 DNA: TGTGCCAGCAGCCTTCTACTAGGGACTAGCGGGAGTAATGAGCAGTTCTTC
CDR3 protein: CASSLLLGTSGSNEQFF

J gene: TRBJ1-6
V gene: TRBV5-1
D gene: NA
clone size: NA
CDR3 DNA: TGCGCCAGCAGCTTGGCCGGGTATAATTCACCCCTCCACTTT
CDR3 protein: CASSLAGYNSPLHF

J gene: TRBJ2-1
V gene: TRBV7-6
D gene: TRBD2
clone size: NA
CDR3 DNA: TGTGCCAGCAGCACCGGGAGGAACAATGAGCAGTTCTTC
CDR3 protein: CASSTGRNNEQFF

J gene: TRBJ1-1
V gene: TRBV28
D gene: NA
clone size: NA
CDR3 DNA: TGTGCCAGCCAAGTCCGGAGCACTGAAGCTTTCTTT
CDR3 protein: CASQVRSTEAFF

J gene: TRBJ1-2
V gene: TRBV12-3/TRBV12-4
D gene: NA
clone size: few
CDR3 DNA: TGTGCCAGCAGTTTCAGGGGCATGAGCGGCTACACCTTC
CDR3 protein: CASSFRGMSGYTF

J gene: TRBJ2-5
V gene: TRBV7-8
D gene: TRBD1
clone size: few
CDR3 DNA: TGTGCCAGCAGCTTAGAGGCGGGACAGGGGCAAGAGACCCAGTACTTC
CDR3 protein: CASSLEAGQGQETQYF

J gene: TRBJ2-7
V gene: TRBV10-3
D gene: NA
clone size: many
CDR3 DNA: TGTGCCATCAGTGATCGGACTGGGACCTACGAGCAGTACTTC
CDR3 protein: CAISDRTGTYEQYF

J gene: TRBJ2-7
V gene: TRBV5-6
D gene: NA
clone size: NA
CDR3 DNA: TGTGCCAGCAGCTCCTTACGGAGGCCCCCCTACGAGCAGTACTTC
CDR3 protein: CASSSLRRPPYEQYF

J gene: TRBJ1-1
V gene: TRBV20-1
D gene: NA
clone size: NA
CDR3 DNA: TGCAGTGCTAGATCCCCAACGAACACTGAAGCTTTCTTT
CDR3 protein: CSARSPTNTEAFF

J gene: TRBJ2-7
V gene: TRBV7-2
D gene: NA
clone size: many
CDR3 DNA: TGTGCCAGCAGCTCCGGGACTTTAAGCTCCTACGAGCAGTACTTC
CDR3 protein: CASSSGTLSSYEQYF

J gene: TRBJ2-5
V gene: TRBV7-6
D gene: NA
clone size: many
CDR3 DNA: TGTGCCAGCAGCTTGTACAGGTTGATGCGTCCCAACCAAGAGACCCAGTACTTC
CDR3 protein: CASSLYRLMRPNQETQYF

J gene: TRBJ2-3
V gene: TRBV7-6
D gene: NA
clone size: few
CDR3 DNA: TGTGCCAGCAGCCCAGGTACAGCGAGCACGCAGTATTTT
CDR3 protein: CASSPGTASTQYF

J gene: TRBJ1-5
V gene: TRBV11-2
D gene: TRBD1
clone size: many
CDR3 DNA: TGTGCCAGCAGCCGACAGGGGCTCAGCAATCAGCCCCAGCATTTT
CDR3 protein: CASSRQGLSNQPQHF

J gene: TRBJ2-7
V gene: TRBV6-6
D gene: NA
clone size: few
CDR3 DNA: TGTGCCAGCAGTAAACGGGCCCGCCCGGCAAAGGTCTACGAGCAGTACTTC
CDR3 protein: CASSKRARPAKVYEQYF

J gene: TRBJ1-5
V gene: TRBV27
D gene: TRBD1
clone size: NA
CDR3 DNA: TGTGCCAGCAGTTTATCGGGACAGAGCAATCAGCCCCAGCATTTT
CDR3 protein: CASSLSGQSNQPQHF

J gene: TRBJ1-6
V gene: TRBV20-1
D gene: TRBD1
clone size: NA
CDR3 DNA: TGCAGTGCCCCTTTGGGGACAGCGACCGGAGATTCACCCCTCCACTTT
CDR3 protein: CSAPLGTATGDSPLHF

J gene: TRBJ2-7
V gene: TRBV19
D gene: NA
clone size: few
CDR3 DNA: TGTGCCAGTAGTATAGTGCCGGAGTCCTACGAGCAGTACTTC
CDR3 protein: CASSIVPESYEQYF

J gene: TRBJ2-1
V gene: TRBV20-1
D gene: NA
clone size: few
CDR3 DNA: TGCAGTGCAGACGGACTGGGGTGGAATGAGCAGTTCTTC
CDR3 protein: CSADGLGWNEQFF

J gene: TRBJ1-2
V gene: TRBV29-1
D gene: NA
clone size: few
CDR3 DNA: TGCAGCGTAGCGGACCGGCATCGCTACACCTTC
CDR3 protein: CSVADRHRYTF

J gene: TRBJ2-7
V gene: TRBV7-9
D gene: TRBD1
clone size: many
CDR3 DNA: TGTGCCAGCAGCTTCGCCGGGACAGGGACCTCCTACGAGCAGTACTTC
CDR3 protein: CASSFAGTGTSYEQYF

J gene: TRBJ2-5
V gene: TRBV15
D gene: NA
clone size: few
CDR3 DNA: TGTGCCACCAGCAGAGATCCCAGTCGAGAGACCCAGTACTTC
CDR3 protein: CATSRDPSRETQYF

J gene: TRBJ1-2
V gene: TRBV28
D gene: NA
clone size: NA
CDR3 DNA: TGTGCCAGCAGATTCCTCGGGACGGACTATGGCTACACCTTC
CDR3 protein: CASRFLGTDYGYTF

J gene: TRBJ2-3
V gene: TRBV7-9
D gene: NA
clone size: NA
CDR3 DNA: TGTGCCAGCAGCAAGAGGGGACCCACAGATACGCAGTATTTT
CDR3 protein: CASSKRGPTDTQYF

J gene: TRBJ1-4
V gene: TRBV19
D gene: NA
clone size: NA
CDR3 DNA: TGTGCCAGTAGTATGAGAGGGAGTAATGAAAAACTGTTTTTT
CDR3 protein: CASSMRGSNEKLFF

J gene: TRBJ2-7
V gene: TRBV7-6
D gene: NA
clone size: NA
CDR3 DNA: TGTGCCAGCAGCTCAGGGACCGAGCAGTACTTC
CDR3 protein: CASSSGTEQYF

J gene: TRBJ2-7
V gene: TRBV7-2
D gene: TRBD1
clone size: NA
CDR3 DNA: TGTGCCAGCAGCTTAACGACAGGGAAGTACGAGCAGTACTTC
CDR3 protein: CASSLTTGKYEQYF

J gene: TRBJ1-1
V gene: TRBV6-1
D gene: TRBD1
clone size: many
CDR3 DNA: TGTGCCAGCAGTGAAAGAGGGGGCTGGACTGAAGCTTTCTTT
CDR3 protein: CASSERGGWTEAFF

J gene: TRBJ2-7
V gene: TRBV27
D gene: TRBD1
clone size: few
CDR3 DNA: TGTGCCAGCAGTTCCCGGGACAGGGACCCCTACGAGCAGTACTTC
CDR3 protein: CASSSRDRDPYEQYF

J gene: TRBJ2-2
V gene: TRBV6-1
D gene: NA
clone size: NA
CDR3 DNA: TGTGCCAGCGGCGGAGGCGACACCGGGGAGCTGTTTTTT
CDR3 protein: CASGGGDTGELFF

J gene: TRBJ1-2
V gene: TRBV7-3
D gene: TRBD1
clone size: few
CDR3 DNA: TGTGCCAGCAGCCGAAACGGACAGGGAATAAACTACACCTTC
CDR3 protein: CASSRNGQGINYTF

J gene: TRBJ1-2
V gene: TRBV12-3/TRBV12-4
D gene: NA
clone size: few
CDR3 DNA: TGTGCCAGCAGTTTAGCCCGGGGCCCTGCATATGGCTACACCTTC
CDR3 protein: CASSLARGPAYGYTF

J gene: TRBJ1-6
V gene: TRBV19
D gene: NA
clone size: few
CDR3 DNA: TGTGCCAGTGGGACTGTTGCCTTTAATTCACCCCTCCACTTT
CDR3 protein: CASGTVAFNSPLHF

J gene: TRBJ2-7
V gene: TRBV20-1
D gene: NA
clone size: NA
CDR3 DNA: TGCAGTGCTCCGCGGTCGAGCTCCTACGAGCAGTACTTC
CDR3 protein: CSAPRSSSYEQYF

J gene: TRBJ1-2
V gene: TRBV29-1
D gene: NA
clone size: NA
CDR3 DNA: TGCAGCGTTGATCGGTCTCCAGGGAACTATGGCTACACCTTC
CDR3 protein: CSVDRSPGNYGYTF

J gene: TRBJ1-5
V gene: TRBV6-1
D gene: NA
clone size: few
CDR3 DNA: TGTGCCAGCAGTGAATGGGAGGAAAGAGATCAGCCCCAGCATTTT
CDR3 protein: CASSEWEERDQPQHF

J gene: TRBJ1-4
V gene: TRBV6-5
D gene: TRBD1
clone size: many
CDR3 DNA: TGTGCCAGCAGTCCAGGGACAGGGACGGCAACTAATGAAAAACTGTTTTTT
CDR3 protein: CASSPGTGTATNEKLFF

J gene: TRBJ1-1
V gene: TRBV7-2
D gene: NA
clone size: NA
CDR3 DNA: TGTGCCAGCAGCTTGGTAAGCGGTCGCCAGTCTGAAGCTTTCTTT
CDR3 protein: CASSLVSGRQSEAFF

J gene: TRBJ1-1
V gene: TRBV4-1
D gene: NA
clone size: many
CDR3 DNA: TGCGCCAGCAGCCACAAGATGGTCGAAAAGGACAGCGCGAACTTCATGAACACTGAAGCTTTCTTT
CDR3 protein: CASSHKMVEKDSANFMNTEAFF

J gene: TRBJ2-1
V gene: TRBV19
D gene: NA
clone size: NA
CDR3 DNA: TGTGCCAGTAGTATAAACAGAAGAAACAATGAGCAGTTCTTC
CDR3 protein: CASSINRRNNEQFF

J gene: TRBJ2-7
V gene: TRBV7-4
D gene: NA
clone size: few
CDR3 DNA: TGTGCCAGCAGCCCGGAGTACGAGCAGTACTTC
CDR3 protein: CASSPEYEQYF

J gene: TRBJ2-1
V gene: TRBV7-9
D gene: TRBD2
clone size: NA
CDR3 DNA: TGTGCCAGCAGCTCCCGGACTTTGGCGGGGGGGCGGAATGAGCAGTTCTTC
CDR3 protein: CASSSRTLAGGRNEQFF

J gene: TRBJ1-2
V gene: TRBV19
D gene: NA
clone size: NA
CDR3 DNA: TGTGCCAGTAGTATAGCCCGGGACATTACCTATGGCTACACCTTC
CDR3 protein: CASSIARDITYGYTF